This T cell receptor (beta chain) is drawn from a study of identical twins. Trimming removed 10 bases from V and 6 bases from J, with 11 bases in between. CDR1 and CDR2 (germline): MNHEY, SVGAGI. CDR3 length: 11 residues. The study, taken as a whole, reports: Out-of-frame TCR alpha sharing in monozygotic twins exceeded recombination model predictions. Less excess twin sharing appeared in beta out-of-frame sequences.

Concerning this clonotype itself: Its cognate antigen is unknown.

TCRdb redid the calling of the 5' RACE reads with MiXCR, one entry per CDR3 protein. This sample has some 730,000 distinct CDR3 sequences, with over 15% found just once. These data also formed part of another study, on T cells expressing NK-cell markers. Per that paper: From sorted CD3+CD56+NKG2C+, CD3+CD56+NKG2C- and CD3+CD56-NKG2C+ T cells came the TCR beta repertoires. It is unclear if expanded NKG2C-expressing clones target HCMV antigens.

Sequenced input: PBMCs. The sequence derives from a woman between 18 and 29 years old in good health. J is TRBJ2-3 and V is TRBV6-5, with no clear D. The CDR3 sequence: CATRSADTQYF. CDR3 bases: TGTGCCACCCGATCGGCGGATACGCAGTATTTT.